The present entry profiles one TCR beta chain with its context. What it binds is not known. The data stem from a study of shared clonotypes between healthy human individuals. Study context: Researchers assigned three CD4 naive, three CD4 memory, two CD8 naive and one CD8 memory plate to each donor.

As handled by the study authors: ImmunoSEQ output held junction-only sequences without quality scores, so filtering differed. Sequenced by immunoSEQ multiplex PCR; TCRdb stores in-frame clones only, minus some. D and trimming were read from the DNA, whereas the V and J calls and clone size are those reported in that table. The top ten hold around 0.21% of the sample, which has about 800,000 clones, around 96% seen once. V was cut by 3 bases and J by 6 bases, with 23 bases left in between. The CDR3 spans 18 residues. Per the germline V gene, CDR1 is LNHNV and CDR2 is YYDKDF (reference sequence). Study outcomes and limitations: Despite large depth, rarefaction showed incomplete sorted-subset sequencing. Investigators expected sequencing depth to affect clonotype sharing among donors.

CD45RO-negative, CCR7-selected cells formed the naive CD8 fraction, which excluded terminally differentiated effector memory CD45RA+ cells. The TCR originated in a young man in good health. This sequence joins TRBV15 and TRBJ1-4; no clear D. Source material: naive CD8+ T cells sorted from blood. CDR3 DNA: TGTGCCACCAGCAGCGAAGGGCCGCTCGTAGGCCTCTATGAAAAACTGTTTTTT. It encodes CATSSEGPLVGLYEKLFF.